Each of the 32 T cell receptor beta chains below was sequenced from the same sample in a study of cytomegalovirus exposure and HLA in healthy donors. It was with 60 Vbeta and 13 Jbeta primers that the PCR ran. Using immunoSEQ multiplex PCR, the repertoire was profiled, and TCRdb retains in-frame clones only, with some absent. The sample records some 200,000 clones, about 70% being singletons. Sequencing used PBMCs. All receptors come from a man in his forties in good health and CMV-seropositive.

This rearrangement joins TRBV27 to TRBJ2-3, with 7 bases lining up with TRBD1. Germline-derived CDR1 and CDR2 are MNHEY and SMNVEV (reference sequence). With 3 bases clipped from V and 3 bases from J, the junction kept 6 bases outside the gene matches. CDR3 size: 15 residues. The CDR3 region is CASSLSGQLTDTQYF. The CDR3 coding sequence is TGTGCCAGCAGTTTGTCGGGACAGCTGACAGATACGCAGTATTTT.

This clone was seen only a few times. The chain recombines TRBV6-5 with TRBJ2-7, with 8 nucleotides matching TRBD2. CDR1 is MNHEY, CDR2 SVGAGI, per germline. This CDR3 spans 15 amino acids. The ends lost 8 bases at V and 0 bases at J; junction bases unmatched: 9. CDR3 bases: TGTGCCAGCCGGGGGGGCAGGTCAACCTCCTACGAGCAGTACTTC. Amino acid sequence: CASRGGRSTSYEQYF.

This clone has just a few counts. J is TRBJ1-4 and V is TRBV9; D is possibly TRBD1 (6 bases). The V gene lost 0 bases and the J gene lost 6 bases, with 15 bases spanning the gap. Per the germline V gene, CDR1 is SGDLS and CDR2 is YYNGEE. The length of the CDR3 is 16 residues. The CDR3 DNA sequence: TGTGCCAGCAGCGTAGCAGAGGGACAAGGGGATGAAAAACTGTTTTTT. Translated, it gives CASSVAEGQGDEKLFF.

The genes are TRBV19 and TRBJ2-1, with 7 bases lining up with TRBD1. The CDR3 runs 15 residues. The trim removed 5 bases at V and 4 bases at J, leaving 8 bases unmatched. Germline-derived CDR1 and CDR2 are LNHDA and SQIVND (reference sequence). CDR3 sequence (DNA): TGTGCCAGTAGTCCTCAGGGGGAAGTTTACAATGAGCAGTTCTTC. Translating it yields CASSPQGEVYNEQFF.

This clone appeared once. The chain carries TRBV27 and TRBJ1-1, with D tentatively TRBD1 (6 bases). Germline V CDR1 and CDR2: MNHEY, SMNVEV (reference sequence). The CDR3 extends over 13 amino acids. V lost 5 bases and J lost 4, with 11 bases in between. The CDR3 DNA reads as TGTGCCAGCAGTACTACAGGGTTCACTGAAGCTTTCTTT. This codes for CASSTTGFTEAFF.

The chain employs TRBV5-1 and TRBJ1-1, with 11 bases identical to TRBD1. V lost 4 bases to trimming and J lost 4 bases; unmatched junction nucleotides: 3. CDR3 length: 14 residues. Germline loops: CDR1 SGHRS, CDR2 YFSETQ. The CDR3 DNA reads as TGCGCCAGCAGCACCGGGACAGGGGGCACTGAAGCTTTCTTT. Its translation is CASSTGTGGTEAFF.

This clone was observed once. This rearrangement joins TRBV19 to TRBJ1-1; D might be TRBD1 (5 bases). This CDR3 region has 14 residues. V was cut by 9 bases and J by 1 base, with 15 bases left in between. Germline loops: CDR1 LNHDA, CDR2 SQIVND (reference sequence). CDR3 sequence reads: CASRPGSANTEAFF. CDR3 DNA: TGTGCCAGCCGACCAGGGTCGGCGAACACTGAAGCTTTCTTT.

The V call is TRBV6-6, the J call TRBJ1-6, with D hard to call. This CDR3 region has 12 residues. Germline CDR1 reads MNHNY; CDR2 reads SVGAGI (reference sequence). Trimming cost V 2 bases and J 8 bases, with 4 bases left between them. CDR3 sequence (DNA): TGTGCCAGCAGTTACCCTTATTCACCCCTCCACTTT. This sequence encodes CASSYPYSPLHF.

The chain employs TRBV19 and TRBJ1-4, with TRBD1 matching 7 bases. CDR3 length: 15 amino acids. The V gene end was trimmed by 5 bases and the J gene end by 2 bases; junction bases not matched to a gene: 5. CDR1 LNHDA and CDR2 SQIVND come from the germline V gene (reference sequence). This CDR3 is CASSSGGWTNEKLFF. DNA of the CDR3: TGTGCCAGTAGTTCAGGGGGGTGGACTAATGAAAAACTGTTTTTT.

This clone was detected only a few times. V usage is TRBV6-4 and J usage is TRBJ1-1, with D possibly being TRBD1 (6 bases). Trimming left V 6 bases short and J 3 bases short, with 14 bases between. The CDR3 has 14 amino acids. Germline V gene lookup returns CDR1 MRHNA and CDR2 SNTAGT. DNA for the CDR3: TGTGCCAGCAGGATTCAACAGGGATACACTGAAGCTTTCTTT. The encoded protein is CASRIQQGYTEAFF.

The chain combines TRBV29-1 with TRBJ1-2; no firm D call. Trimming stripped 2 bases from V and 0 bases from J, with 13 bases between. Germline CDR1 SQVTM, CDR2 ANQGSEA. The CDR3 covers 15 residues. The CDR3 region is CSVESVQATNYGYTF. The CDR3 DNA sequence: TGCAGCGTTGAATCAGTCCAGGCTACTAACTATGGCTACACCTTC.

The chain carries TRBV6-4 and TRBJ2-4; D is possibly TRBD2 (6 bases). Trimming cost V 0 bases and J 3 bases, with 15 bases left between them. The CDR3 length is 17 residues. Germline V gene sequence: CDR1 MRHNA, CDR2 SNTAGT. The DNA of the CDR3 is TGTGCCAGCAGTGACTCGGGGCAAGAGGGAGGCAAAAACATTCAGTACTTC. Residues: CASSDSGQEGGKNIQYF.

V is TRBV4-1 and J is TRBJ1-5, with D possibly matching TRBD1 (5 bases). The V end was cut by 0 bases, the J end by 6 bases, with 9 bases between. Germline values: CDR1 MGHRA, CDR2 YSYEKL. This CDR3 region has 14 residues. The CDR3 nucleotides are TGCGCCAGCAGCCAAGAAGGGGATGGTCAGCCCCAGCATTTT. Protein: CASSQEGDGQPQHF.

V and J are TRBV4-1 and TRBJ1-3, with a weak D call TRBD1 (6 bases). CDR3 length equals 15 residues. V lost 5 bases, J lost 0 bases, and 11 bases lay in between. Germline V gives CDR1 MGHRA, CDR2 YSYEKL. CDR3 coding DNA: TGCGCCAGCAGCACCCGACAGGACTCTGGAAACACCATATATTTT. Protein sequence: CASSTRQDSGNTIYF.

V and J are TRBV6-6 and TRBJ1-2; D uncertain. The ends were cut back, 8 bases at V and 7 bases at J, with 17 bases in the middle. In germline, CDR1 is MNHNY, CDR2 SVGAGI (reference sequence). This CDR3 contains 13 residues. CDR3 amino acids: CASEPAPTAGYTF. The CDR3 DNA is TGTGCCAGCGAACCCGCCCCCACAGCTGGCTACACCTTC.

The chain is built from TRBV28 and TRBJ2-1, with 7 nucleotides matching TRBD2. V gave up 10 bases and J gave up 4 bases; unmatched junction bases: 1. The CDR3 runs 11 residues. Germline V gene sequence: CDR1 MDHEN, CDR2 SYDVKM. The chain's CDR3 is CATSGYNEQFF. In DNA, the CDR3 is TGTGCCACTAGCGGATACAATGAGCAGTTCTTC.

This sequence joins TRBV5-6 and TRBJ1-6; D gene uncertain. Trimming left V 2 bases short and J 7 bases short, with 10 bases between. This CDR3 comprises 14 residues. CDR1 SGHDT and CDR2 YYEEEE come from the germline V gene. DNA of the CDR3: TGTGCCAGCAGCTTATCCAGGCAAAATTCACCCCTCCACTTT. The encoded protein is CASSLSRQNSPLHF.

This clone appeared a few times. This chain uses TRBV6-5 with TRBJ1-1; 9 nucleotides match TRBD1. Germline CDR1 and CDR2: MNHEY and SVGAGI. This CDR3 is built from 13 residues. J gave up 11 bases and V 6 bases, and 10 bases lay outside the gene matches. Here the CDR3 reads CASRRRTGESAFF. The CDR3, as DNA: TGTGCCAGCAGACGCCGGACAGGGGAATCGGCTTTCTTT.

The V call is TRBV19, the J call TRBJ2-2; 9 bases fit TRBD1. The trim removed 5 bases at V and 9 bases at J, leaving 7 bases unmatched. Germline values: CDR1 LNHDA, CDR2 SQIVND (reference sequence). This CDR3 comprises 14 residues. CDR3 in amino acids: CASSLGQGSRELFF. The CDR3 DNA sequence: TGTGCCAGTAGTTTGGGACAGGGTAGTAGGGAGCTGTTTTTT.

The chain recombines TRBV7-2 with TRBJ2-2; D unclear. The germline V gene has CDR1 SGHTA and CDR2 FQGNSA. V lost 4 bases, J lost 4 bases, and 13 bases lay in between. There are 15 residues in the CDR3. In DNA, the CDR3 is TGTGCCAGCAGCTCCGACTTGGGTGGCACCGGGGAGCTGTTTTTT. Translating it yields CASSSDLGGTGELFF.

V is TRBV25-1 and J is TRBJ2-1; 9 bases fit TRBD2. The CDR3 has 15 residues. After removal of 2 bases from V and 8 bases from J, the junction contained 7 bases not matched to a gene. Per germline, CDR1 MGHDK and CDR2 SYGVNS. The CDR3 spells CASSEPAGGFDEQFF. In DNA, the CDR3 is TGTGCCAGCAGTGAACCAGCGGGGGGATTCGATGAGCAGTTCTTC.

This clone was observed a few times. CDR3 sequence (DNA): TGTGCCAGCAGCAGCTGGGACAGGTATACCGGGGAGCTGTTTTTT. As protein: CASSSWDRYTGELFF. The V and J genes are TRBV5-6 and TRBJ2-2; 8 bases agree with TRBD1. Trimming cost V 4 bases and J 5 bases; bases outside gene matches: 7. Germline assignment: CDR1 SGHDT and CDR2 YYEEEE. The CDR3 is 15 amino acids.

This chain joins TRBV15 and TRBJ2-1; 10 positions agree with TRBD1. Germline loops: CDR1 LNHNV, CDR2 YYDKDF (reference sequence). The V and J ends lost 4 bases and 3 bases, in that order; junction bases with no gene match: 9. This CDR3 has 17 residues. The CDR3 DNA reads as TGTGCCACCAGCACCCCGTGGGGGACAGGGGACTACAATGAGCAGTTCTTC. Its translation: CATSTPWGTGDYNEQFF.

The rearrangement joins TRBV6-1 to TRBJ2-1; the match to TRBD2 covers 8 bases. The CDR3 sequence is 15 residues long. The ends lost 4 bases at V and 2 bases at J; junction bases unmatched: 4. Germline-derived CDR1 and CDR2 are MNHNS and SASEGT. The CDR3 loop is CASSVGGATYNEQFF. CDR3 in DNA: TGTGCCAGCAGTGTCGGGGGGGCTACCTACAATGAGCAGTTCTTC.

The chain links TRBV10-3 to TRBJ2-5; D may be TRBD1 (6 bases). The length of the CDR3 is 15 residues. Germline-derived CDR1 and CDR2 are ENHRY and SYGVKD. V was trimmed by 8 bases and J by 5 bases, leaving 21 bases between them. Here the CDR3 DNA reads TGTGCCATCTCACCCCGGGACAAGCAAAAGGAGACCCAGTACTTC. Translating it yields CAISPRDKQKETQYF.

The J gene is TRBJ2-7, the V gene TRBV7-9, with a weak D call TRBD2 (5 bases). The CDR3 has 11 residues. V lost 7 bases, J lost 4 bases, and 8 bases lay in between. Germline V gene data show CDR1 as SEHNR and CDR2 as FQNEAQ (reference sequence). The DNA of the CDR3 is TGTGCCAGCACCCGAGGGTACGAGCAGTACTTC. Its translation: CASTRGYEQYF.

Of note for this clone: The CDR3 end shows no conserved phenylalanine or tryptophan, and so a read error is likely. The gene calls are TRBV6-6 and TRBJ1-2; 7 positions agree with TRBD1. The CDR3 is 13 amino acids. J gave up 7 bases and V 6 bases, and 8 bases lay outside the gene matches. The germline gives CDR1 MNHNY, CDR2 SVGAGI (reference sequence). The CDR3 coding sequence is TGTGCCAGCAGGCCCGACAGGGACTTTGGCTACACCCTC. Translating it yields CASRPDRDFGYTL.

This clone was counted only a few times. V is TRBV7-9 and J is TRBJ2-1, with D perhaps matching TRBD2 (5 bases). Germline CDR1 reads SEHNR; CDR2 reads FQNEAQ (reference sequence). V was shortened by 7 bases and J by 4 bases, with 17 bases between the two germline ends. The CDR3 is 15 amino acids. The CDR3 here is CASIGNRGLYNEQFF. CDR3 in DNA: TGTGCCAGCATCGGGAACAGAGGCCTTTACAATGAGCAGTTCTTC.

This clone was seen a few times. J is TRBJ2-7 and V is TRBV28, with 8 bases matching TRBD1. With V trimmed by 6 bases and J by 5 bases, 9 bases remained unmatched. The CDR3 is 14 amino acids. Germline CDR1 and CDR2: MDHEN and SYDVKM. Here the CDR3 DNA reads TGTGCCAGCAGAATATCAGGGGGCTGGGACGAGCAGTACTTC. This translates into CASRISGGWDEQYF.

The chain joins TRBV2 to TRBJ2-7, with 11 positions matching TRBD1. CDR3 length: 15 residues. V shed 7 bases and J 5 bases; nucleotides not matched to a gene: 10. Germline V lookup: CDR1 SNHLY, CDR2 FYNNEI. The CDR3 DNA sequence: TGTGCCAGCACCTCGGGCCCGGGACAGGGGGACGAGCAGTACTTC. Its translation is CASTSGPGQGDEQYF.

The chain couples TRBV27 to TRBJ2-3; D might be TRBD2 (6 bases). In germline, CDR1 is MNHEY, CDR2 SMNVEV (reference sequence). The V and J ends lost 6 bases and 2 bases respectively, with 6 bases between them. CDR3 size: 12 residues. The CDR3 is CASRDYTDTQYF. Written as DNA, the CDR3 is TGTGCCAGCAGGGACTACACAGATACGCAGTATTTT.

The chain links TRBV9 to TRBJ2-2, with 10 positions matching TRBD2. Germline trimming cut 4 bases from V and 2 bases from J; bases unmatched to any gene: 8. Germline loops: CDR1 SGDLS, CDR2 YYNGEE. CDR3 length equals 17 residues. CDR3 in DNA: TGTGCCAGCAGCCCCCGGGAGCGGGGGGGCAACACCGGGGAGCTGTTTTTT. As protein: CASSPRERGGNTGELFF.